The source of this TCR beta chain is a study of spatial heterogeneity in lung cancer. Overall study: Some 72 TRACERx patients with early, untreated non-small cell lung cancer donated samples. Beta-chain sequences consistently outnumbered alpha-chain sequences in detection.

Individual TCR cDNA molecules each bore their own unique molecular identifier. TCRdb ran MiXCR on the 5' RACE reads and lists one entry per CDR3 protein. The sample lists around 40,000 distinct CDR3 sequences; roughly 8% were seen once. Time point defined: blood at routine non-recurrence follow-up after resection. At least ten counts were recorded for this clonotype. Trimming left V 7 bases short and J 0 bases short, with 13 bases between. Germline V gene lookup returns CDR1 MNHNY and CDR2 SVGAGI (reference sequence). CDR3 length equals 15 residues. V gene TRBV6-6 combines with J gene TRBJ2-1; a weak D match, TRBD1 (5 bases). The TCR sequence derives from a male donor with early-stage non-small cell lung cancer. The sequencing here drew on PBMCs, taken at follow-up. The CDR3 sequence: CASNKGISSYNEQFF. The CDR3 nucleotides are TGTGCCAGCAACAAGGGGATCAGCTCCTACAATGAGCAGTTCTTC.